The rows below give T cell receptor beta chains drawn from one sample of a study of cytomegalovirus exposure and HLA in healthy donors. This table comes from immunoSEQ multiplex PCR, and its TCRdb copy is limited to in-frame clones, with some not included. Altogether about 63,000 clones are present, more than 80% being singletons, with the ten largest covering about an eighth. The specimen sequenced was PBMCs. These receptor sequences come from a young woman in good health and CMV-seropositive. Both conserved end residues are part of each CDR3. Fields, in order: J gene, clone size, D gene, V gene, CDR3 protein, CDR3 DNA. D genes are given only for firm matches. Clone size appears in some rows only: once, few, many, or a class for an expanded clone.

j_call: TRBJ2-3; clone_size: -; d_call: TRBD2; v_call: TRBV2; cdr3_aa: CASSTGLAESTDTQYF; cdr3_nt: TGTGCCAGCAGTACGGGACTAGCGGAGTCCACAGATACGCAGTATTTT
j_call: TRBJ2-7; clone_size: -; d_call: -; v_call: TRBV6-1; cdr3_aa: CASSEAQGRAYEQYF; cdr3_nt: TGTGCCAGCAGTGAAGCGCAGGGGAGAGCCTACGAGCAGTACTTC
j_call: TRBJ2-6; clone_size: -; d_call: TRBD1; v_call: TRBV29-1; cdr3_aa: CSVGTGSGANVLTF; cdr3_nt: TGCAGCGTTGGGACAGGATCTGGGGCCAACGTCCTGACTTTC
j_call: TRBJ2-7; clone_size: -; d_call: TRBD1; v_call: TRBV29-1; cdr3_aa: CSARDRLYEQYF; cdr3_nt: TGCAGTGCCCGGGACAGACTCTACGAGCAGTACTTC
j_call: TRBJ2-3; clone_size: -; d_call: -; v_call: TRBV10-1; cdr3_aa: CASSVGKRGDRDTQYF; cdr3_nt: TGCGCCAGCAGTGTGGGTAAAAGGGGTGATCGAGATACGCAGTATTTT
j_call: TRBJ2-3; clone_size: -; d_call: -; v_call: TRBV2; cdr3_aa: CASSAKRTDTQYF; cdr3_nt: TGTGCCAGCAGTGCAAAGCGGACAGATACGCAGTATTTT
j_call: TRBJ2-5; clone_size: -; d_call: TRBD1; v_call: TRBV7-9; cdr3_aa: CASSLGTGGETQYF; cdr3_nt: TGTGCCAGCAGCTTAGGGACAGGGGGGGAGACCCAGTACTTC
j_call: TRBJ2-7; clone_size: -; d_call: -; v_call: TRBV5-5; cdr3_aa: CASSLPGYRYEQYF; cdr3_nt: TGTGCCAGCAGCTTGCCAGGGTACAGATACGAGCAGTACTTC
j_call: TRBJ2-5; clone_size: -; d_call: -; v_call: TRBV5-1; cdr3_aa: CASSLGAGDQETQYF; cdr3_nt: TGCGCCAGCAGCTTGGGGGCAGGGGATCAAGAGACCCAGTACTTC
j_call: TRBJ2-3; clone_size: -; d_call: TRBD1; v_call: TRBV7-7; cdr3_aa: CASSQGQGPTDTQYF; cdr3_nt: TGTGCCAGCAGCCAGGGACAGGGCCCCACAGATACGCAGTATTTT
j_call: TRBJ1-6; clone_size: -; d_call: TRBD1; v_call: TRBV9; cdr3_aa: CASSASRGLLNNSPLHF; cdr3_nt: TGTGCCAGCAGCGCTAGCAGGGGGCTCCTTAATAATTCACCCCTCCACTTT
j_call: TRBJ2-7; clone_size: -; d_call: -; v_call: TRBV6-5; cdr3_aa: CASSYTAGRYEQYF; cdr3_nt: TGTGCCAGCAGTTATACGGCGGGGAGGTACGAGCAGTACTTC
j_call: TRBJ2-1; clone_size: -; d_call: -; v_call: TRBV19; cdr3_aa: CASSKDKPPEQFF; cdr3_nt: TGTGCCAGTAGTAAAGATAAGCCTCCTGAGCAGTTCTTC
j_call: TRBJ1-1; clone_size: -; d_call: -; v_call: TRBV7-9; cdr3_aa: CASSSQGNTEAFF; cdr3_nt: TGTGCCAGCAGCTCTCAGGGGAACACTGAAGCTTTCTTT
j_call: TRBJ2-7; clone_size: once; d_call: TRBD2; v_call: TRBV27; cdr3_aa: CASSPHLAGAVFEQYF; cdr3_nt: TGTGCCAGCAGTCCCCACCTAGCGGGAGCGGTCTTCGAGCAGTACTTC
j_call: TRBJ1-3; clone_size: -; d_call: TRBD1; v_call: TRBV5-1; cdr3_aa: CASSYGTGGNTIYF; cdr3_nt: TGCGCCAGCAGCTATGGGACAGGCGGAAACACCATATATTTT
j_call: TRBJ1-4; clone_size: -; d_call: -; v_call: TRBV4-1; cdr3_aa: CASSQGWGGWNEKLFF; cdr3_nt: TGCGCCAGCAGCCAAGGATGGGGAGGGTGGAATGAAAAACTGTTTTTT
j_call: TRBJ2-7; clone_size: -; d_call: TRBD1; v_call: TRBV28; cdr3_aa: CASSTPGQAYEQYF; cdr3_nt: TGTGCCAGCTCCACTCCGGGACAGGCCTACGAGCAGTACTTC
j_call: TRBJ2-7; clone_size: -; d_call: TRBD2; v_call: TRBV10-3; cdr3_aa: CAISETGTSGSYEQYF; cdr3_nt: TGTGCCATCAGTGAAACCGGGACTAGCGGGAGCTACGAGCAGTACTTC
j_call: TRBJ1-2; clone_size: -; d_call: -; v_call: TRBV28; cdr3_aa: CASSPPTGFYGYTF; cdr3_nt: TGTGCCAGCAGTCCCCCTACAGGTTTCTATGGCTACACCTTC
j_call: TRBJ1-2; clone_size: -; d_call: -; v_call: TRBV6-6; cdr3_aa: CASSSGLDGYTF; cdr3_nt: TGTGCCAGCAGTTCCGGGTTGGATGGCTACACCTTC
j_call: TRBJ1-1; clone_size: -; d_call: -; v_call: TRBV6-6; cdr3_aa: CASSPGASATEAFF; cdr3_nt: TGTGCCAGCAGCCCGGGTGCTTCGGCCACTGAAGCTTTCTTT
j_call: TRBJ1-3; clone_size: -; d_call: -; v_call: TRBV28; cdr3_aa: CVSRQGVAIYF; cdr3_nt: TGTGTCAGCAGGCAAGGAGTCGCCATATATTTT
j_call: TRBJ1-2; clone_size: -; d_call: -; v_call: TRBV14; cdr3_aa: CASSQDRGANYGYTF; cdr3_nt: TGTGCCAGCAGCCAAGATCGGGGGGCTAACTATGGCTACACCTTC
j_call: TRBJ1-1; clone_size: -; d_call: TRBD1; v_call: TRBV6-6; cdr3_aa: CASTKTGEAFF; cdr3_nt: TGTGCCAGCACAAAGACAGGGGAAGCTTTCTTT
j_call: TRBJ2-6; clone_size: -; d_call: -; v_call: TRBV5-1; cdr3_aa: CASSLARAGANVLTF; cdr3_nt: TGCGCCAGCAGCTTGGCCAGGGCTGGGGCCAACGTCCTGACTTTC
j_call: TRBJ2-1; clone_size: -; d_call: TRBD2; v_call: TRBV7-3; cdr3_aa: CASSPQGGRYNEQFF; cdr3_nt: TGTGCCAGCAGCCCACAGGGCGGGAGGTACAATGAGCAGTTCTTC
j_call: TRBJ2-7; clone_size: -; d_call: -; v_call: TRBV11-2; cdr3_aa: CASSGWDSPYEQYF; cdr3_nt: TGTGCCAGCAGCGGGTGGGACTCCCCCTACGAGCAGTACTTC
j_call: TRBJ2-5; clone_size: -; d_call: -; v_call: TRBV2; cdr3_aa: CASSAGVGPQYF; cdr3_nt: TGTGCCAGCAGTGCTGGAGTGGGGCCCCAGTACTTC
j_call: TRBJ1-1; clone_size: -; d_call: TRBD1; v_call: TRBV6-5; cdr3_aa: CASSYSRTGRGTEAFF; cdr3_nt: TGTGCCAGCAGTTACTCAAGGACAGGACGAGGCACTGAAGCTTTCTTT
j_call: TRBJ2-2; clone_size: -; d_call: -; v_call: TRBV2; cdr3_aa: CASSRGLTGELFF; cdr3_nt: TGTGCCAGCAGCCGAGGCCTCACCGGGGAGCTGTTTTTT
j_call: TRBJ2-3; clone_size: -; d_call: -; v_call: TRBV11-3; cdr3_aa: CASSLGTDTQYF; cdr3_nt: TGTGCCAGCAGCTTAGGTACTGATACGCAGTATTTT
j_call: TRBJ1-1; clone_size: -; d_call: TRBD1; v_call: TRBV10-3; cdr3_aa: CATKQGASNTEAFF; cdr3_nt: TGTGCCACAAAACAGGGGGCATCGAACACTGAAGCTTTCTTT
j_call: TRBJ2-7; clone_size: once; d_call: -; v_call: TRBV2; cdr3_aa: CAILVPTRNYEQYF; cdr3_nt: TGTGCCATCCTAGTTCCGACTAGAAACTACGAGCAGTACTTC
j_call: TRBJ2-7; clone_size: -; d_call: TRBD1; v_call: TRBV5-1; cdr3_aa: CASSLEGTGGHEQYF; cdr3_nt: TGCGCCAGCAGCTTGGAGGGGACAGGGGGCCACGAGCAGTACTTC
j_call: TRBJ2-3; clone_size: -; d_call: TRBD2; v_call: TRBV5-4; cdr3_aa: CASSLVGTSGRRGTDTQYF; cdr3_nt: TGTGCCAGCAGCTTGGTTGGGACTAGCGGGAGAAGGGGCACAGATACGCAGTATTTT
j_call: TRBJ2-7; clone_size: -; d_call: TRBD2; v_call: TRBV6-1; cdr3_aa: CASSPRLAYEQYF; cdr3_nt: TGTGCCAGCAGTCCTAGACTAGCATACGAGCAGTACTTC
j_call: TRBJ1-6; clone_size: -; d_call: -; v_call: TRBV5-1; cdr3_aa: CASSPDGGGGSPLHF; cdr3_nt: TGCGCCAGCAGCCCGGACGGAGGTGGAGGGTCACCCCTCCACTTT
j_call: TRBJ1-5; clone_size: -; d_call: -; v_call: TRBV6-1; cdr3_aa: CASSDALGFQSYSNQPQHF; cdr3_nt: TGTGCCAGCAGTGACGCCCTCGGTTTTCAATCCTATAGCAATCAGCCCCAGCATTTT
j_call: TRBJ1-2; clone_size: few; d_call: TRBD1; v_call: TRBV11-2; cdr3_aa: CASSLDWTGGAYTF; cdr3_nt: TGTGCCAGCAGCTTAGATTGGACAGGGGGTGCCTACACCTTC
j_call: TRBJ1-5; clone_size: -; d_call: TRBD1; v_call: TRBV2; cdr3_aa: CASSDRGGQPQHF; cdr3_nt: TGTGCCAGCTCCGACAGGGGAGGTCAGCCCCAGCATTTT
j_call: TRBJ2-3; clone_size: -; d_call: -; v_call: TRBV7-2; cdr3_aa: CASSLKLRSPTDTQYF; cdr3_nt: TGTGCCAGCAGCTTGAAACTAAGGAGCCCCACAGATACGCAGTATTTT